A single sample is the source of the 22 T cell receptor beta chains below, sequenced in a study of blood T cell repertoires in COVID-19. Profiled with immunoSEQ multiplex PCR; TCRdb holds only in-frame clones, not every one. The repertoire consists of under 200,000 clones, with roughly four fifths occurring once and the leading ten covering around 2%. Sequencing used peripheral blood. All receptors come from an elderly woman with acute or convalescent COVID-19.

This clone has just a few counts. The chain carries TRBV4-1 and TRBJ1-6; D may be TRBD1 (5 bases). V shed 0 bases and J shed 10 bases, with 10 bases lying between them. Per the germline V gene, CDR1 is MGHRA and CDR2 is YSYEKL. This CDR3 spans 14 amino acids. The CDR3 DNA reads TGCGCCAGCAGCCAAGATTGGCGGGACTCACCCCTCCACTTT. This gives the protein CASSQDWRDSPLHF.

The V gene is TRBV28, the J gene TRBJ1-3, with 9 positions matching TRBD1. The ends lost 5 bases at V and 2 bases at J; junction bases unmatched: 7. The CDR3 covers 16 residues. The germline V gene encodes CDR1 MDHEN and CDR2 SYDVKM. CDR3 region: CASSPRGQGPGNTIYF. The CDR3 DNA reads TGTGCCAGCAGTCCTCGGGGACAGGGACCTGGAAACACCATATATTTT.

The chain employs TRBV12-3 or TRBV12-4 and TRBJ1-5, with D possibly TRBD1 on 6 matching bases. The CDR3 length is 13 residues. The V gene lost 5 bases and the J gene lost 6 bases, with 11 bases spanning the gap. The CDR3 sequence is CASSIQGFQPQHF. The CDR3 DNA reads as TGTGCCAGCAGTATACAGGGTTTTCAGCCCCAGCATTTT.

This clone was observed a few times. The chain carries TRBV6-5 and TRBJ1-2, with D maybe TRBD1 (6 bases). Germline lookup yields CDR1 MNHEY and CDR2 SVGAGI. V lost 5 bases and J 5 bases, leaving 9 bases between the germline ends. The CDR3 length is 12 residues. The CDR3 sequence is CASSQQGYGYTF. The CDR3, as DNA: TGTGCCAGCAGTCAACAGGGTTATGGCTACACCTTC.

The rearrangement links TRBV29-1 to TRBJ2-1; D perhaps matches TRBD1 (6 bases). Per the germline V gene, CDR1 is SQVTM and CDR2 is ANQGSEA. V lost 4 bases and J lost 12, with 19 bases in between. This CDR3 is 13 amino acids long. The CDR3 loop reads CSVGGQGSVRQFF. CDR3 DNA: TGCAGCGTTGGGGGACAAGGGTCCGTGCGGCAGTTCTTC.

V gene TRBV12-3 or TRBV12-4 combines with J gene TRBJ1-5; D unclear. This CDR3 is 13 amino acids long. With 4 bases removed from V and 9 bases from J, the gap between germline ends came to 13 bases. The CDR3 nucleotides read TGTGCCAGCAGTTATACCAGCGAAGGGCCCCAGCATTTT. Protein sequence: CASSYTSEGPQHF.

This chain uses TRBV6-5 with TRBJ2-7; 10 bases line up with TRBD1. CDR1 MNHEY and CDR2 SVGAGI come from the germline V gene. The ends lost 2 bases at V and 4 bases at J; junction bases unmatched: 5. There are 15 residues in the CDR3. CDR3 in DNA: TGTGCCAGCAGTTACACGGGACAGGGGAGGTACGAGCAGTACTTC. The encoded protein is CASSYTGQGRYEQYF.

This chain's CDR3 is CAISVGQGTDTQYF. In nucleotides, the CDR3 is TGTGCCATCAGTGTAGGACAGGGGACAGATACGCAGTATTTT. The chain combines TRBV10-3 with TRBJ2-3; 9 bases are shared with TRBD1. V shed 4 bases, J shed 3 bases, and the junction held 2 bases outside the gene matches. Germline CDR1 and CDR2: ENHRY and SYGVKD. The CDR3 is 14 residues long.

Here the CDR3 reads CSASRTGSSGANVLTF. The CDR3 bases are TGCAGTGCTAGTCGGACGGGGAGCTCTGGGGCCAACGTCCTGACTTTC. This chain uses TRBV20-1 with TRBJ2-6; possible D gene TRBD2, 5 bases. The germline V and J ends were trimmed by 3 bases and 0 bases, with 12 bases remaining between them. CDR1 is DFQATT and CDR2 is SNEGSKA in the germline V gene (reference sequence). The CDR3 has 16 residues.

The chain couples TRBV12-3 or TRBV12-4 to TRBJ1-4; the D is unclear. Trimming removed 1 base at V and 8 bases at J, with 8 bases between. The CDR3 runs 13 residues. Here the CDR3 reads CASSLGSGEKLFF. The CDR3 region has the DNA TGTGCCAGCAGTTTAGGCTCCGGGGAAAAACTGTTTTTT.

This clone appeared a few times. This rearrangement joins TRBV5-1 to TRBJ2-3, with no clear D. V was pared by 0 bases and J by 2 bases, with 13 bases between. This CDR3 spans 16 amino acids. Germline V gene data show CDR1 as SGHRS and CDR2 as YFSETQ. The CDR3 DNA sequence: TGCGCCAGCAGCTTGGCCCCGACAACTGACACAGATACGCAGTATTTT. Its protein is CASSLAPTTDTDTQYF.

The sample holds a few counts of this clone. V usage is TRBV7-2 and J usage is TRBJ2-2, with D uncertain. Germline lookup yields CDR1 SGHTA and CDR2 FQGNSA. The CDR3 length is 15 residues. Trimming took off 1 base at V and 1 base at J, with 7 bases between the two ends. The CDR3 loop is CASSLDSWNTGELFF. DNA of the CDR3: TGTGCCAGCAGCTTAGACAGCTGGAACACCGGGGAGCTGTTTTTT. The full variable domain, completed using reference TRBV7-2 and TRBJ2-2, is GAGVSQSPSNKVTEKGKDVELRCDPISGHTALYWYRQSLGQGLEFLIYFQGNSAPDKSGLPSDRFSAERTGGSVSTLTIQRTQQEDSAVYLCASSLDSWNTGELFFGEGSRLTVL.

This chain joins TRBV2 and TRBJ2-4, with a possible D match to TRBD1 (5 bases). V was pared by 1 base and J by 8 bases, with 9 bases between. Germline V gene sequence: CDR1 SNHLY, CDR2 FYNNEI. CDR3 length equals 13 residues. The DNA for the CDR3 is TGTGCCAGCAGTGAAGGGGGCTGGGACATTCAGTACTTC. This sequence encodes CASSEGGWDIQYF.

The DNA of the CDR3 is TGTGCCAGTAGGGCGGGAGGCACAGATACGCAGTATTTT. This gives the protein CASRAGGTDTQYF. J is TRBJ2-3 and V is TRBV19; 7 nucleotides match TRBD2. The CDR3 loop spans 13 amino acids. Unmatched junction bases numbered 1, after V lost 6 bases and J lost 1 base. Germline CDR1 and CDR2: LNHDA and SQIVND (reference sequence).

The chain carries TRBV9 and TRBJ2-1; a weak D match, TRBD1 (5 bases). This CDR3 has 15 residues. Between the trimmed V and J ends, which lost 1 base and 2 bases, there was a span of 10 bases. Germline-derived CDR1 and CDR2 are SGDLS and YYNGEE. The CDR3 protein is CASSVNQGTYNEQFF. The CDR3 region has the DNA TGTGCCAGCAGCGTAAACCAGGGCACCTACAATGAGCAGTTCTTC.

CDR3 residues: CASSLNSGRASGELFF. The CDR3 DNA follows: TGTGCCAGCAGCTTAAATAGCGGGAGGGCCTCCGGGGAGCTGTTTTTT. V usage is TRBV7-6 and J usage is TRBJ2-2, with 11 positions matching TRBD2. The CDR3 has 16 residues. Germline loops: CDR1 SGHVS, CDR2 FNYEAQ. V dropped 2 bases and J dropped 6; count of bases not matched to a gene: 5.

The chain carries TRBV3-1 (or the pseudogene TRBV3-2) and TRBJ1-5; D is undetermined. This CDR3 region has 15 residues. CDR1 is LGHDT and CDR2 is YNNKEL in the germline V gene (reference sequence). Trimming removed 4 bases from V and 0 bases from J, with 10 bases in between. DNA of the CDR3: TGTGCCAGCAGCCCACGGGGTACTAGCAATCAGCCCCAGCATTTT. It specifies CASSPRGTSNQPQHF.

The V call is TRBV5-4, the J call TRBJ2-2; 10 bases are shared with TRBD2. The CDR3 sequence is 16 residues long. V lost 4 bases, J lost 5 bases, and 8 bases stayed unmatched. Germline-derived CDR1 and CDR2 are SGHNT and YYREEE (reference sequence). CDR3 region: CASSPSSGGGTGELFF. In DNA form, the CDR3 reads TGTGCCAGCAGCCCCTCCAGCGGGGGGGGGACCGGGGAGCTGTTTTTT. The complete variable domain, with remaining parts taken from reference TRBV5-4 and TRBJ2-2, reads ETGVTQSPTHLIKTRGQQVTLRCSSQSGHNTVSWYQQALGQGPQFIFQYYREEENGRGNFPPRFSGLQFPNYSSELNVNALELDDSALYLCASSPSSGGGTGELFFGEGSRLTVL.

In its sample, this clone was seen a few times. This chain connects TRBV29-1 to TRBJ2-5, with D possibly TRBD1 on 5 matching bases. Germline V lookup: CDR1 SQVTM, CDR2 ANQGSEA. The CDR3 spans 13 residues. V gave up 8 bases and J gave up 1 base, with 14 bases separating them. This CDR3 is CSKREGAQETQYF. The CDR3 nucleotides are TGCAGCAAAAGGGAAGGGGCCCAAGAGACCCAGTACTTC.

The V gene is TRBV5-5, the J gene TRBJ1-6; D might be TRBD1 (6 bases). Germline CDR1 reads SGHKS; CDR2 reads YYEKEE (reference sequence). V was trimmed by 4 bases and J by 0 bases, leaving 20 bases between them. The CDR3 runs to 19 residues. Here the CDR3 DNA reads TGTGCCAGCAGCCCGGACCGGGAGGGGACAATCTCCTATAATTCACCCCTCCACTTT. Protein: CASSPDREGTISYNSPLHF.

This clone was detected only a few times. The V call is TRBV5-4, the J call TRBJ2-3; 10 bases are shared with TRBD2. CDR1 and CDR2 (germline): SGHNT, YYREEE (reference sequence). Unmatched junction bases numbered 13, after V lost 4 bases and J lost 5 bases. CDR3 size: 17 residues. The CDR3 is CASSLSPSGGSKDTQYF. Written as DNA, the CDR3 is TGTGCCAGCAGCCTGTCCCCTAGCGGGGGATCTAAAGATACGCAGTATTTT.

V usage is TRBV30 and J usage is TRBJ2-5, with 8 bases aligning to TRBD2. With V trimmed by 1 base and J by 5 bases, 6 bases remained unmatched. This CDR3 contains 14 residues. Germline CDR1 GTSNPN, CDR2 SVGIG (reference sequence). The CDR3 sequence: CAWSAGGLPETQYF. For the CDR3, the DNA is TGTGCCTGGAGTGCGGGGGGGCTGCCGGAGACCCAGTACTTC.